The 2 T cell receptor beta chains below all came from one sample that was sequenced in a study of CD8 T cells in ankylosing spondylitis. Broader study findings: In ankylosing spondylitis blood, a motif of roughly eight highly homologous TCR beta variants appeared characteristic.

Via MiXCR, TCRdb re-called the 5' RACE reads, giving one row per CDR3 protein. The profile shows 250,000 to 350,000 distinct CDR3 sequences, approximately 8.2% of them singletons. Their target antigens are unknown. Input material: blood, either unsorted or a sorted T cell fraction (not recorded which). Every receptor here comes from a male donor with ankylosing spondylitis.

This clonotype was counted between two and nine times. The genes are TRBV18 and TRBJ2-5; 14 bases line up with TRBD2. From germline, CDR1 is KGHSH and CDR2 LQKENI. The CDR3 has 15 amino acids. V lost 9 bases, J lost 2 bases, and 5 bases stayed unmatched. CDR3 sequence reads: CASRTSGRIQETQYF. CDR3 nucleotide sequence: TGTGCCAGTCGGACTAGCGGGAGGATACAAGAGACCCAGTACTTC.

This rearrangement joins TRBV7-9 to TRBJ1-1, with D unclear. CDR3 size: 14 residues. Germline lookup yields CDR1 SEHNR and CDR2 FQNEAQ (reference sequence). Trimming shortened V by 4 bases and J by 0 bases, and 9 bases separated the two germline ends. In DNA, the CDR3 is TGTGCCAGCAGCTCCACGACGGTGAACACTGAAGCTTTCTTT. Translating it yields CASSSTTVNTEAFF.